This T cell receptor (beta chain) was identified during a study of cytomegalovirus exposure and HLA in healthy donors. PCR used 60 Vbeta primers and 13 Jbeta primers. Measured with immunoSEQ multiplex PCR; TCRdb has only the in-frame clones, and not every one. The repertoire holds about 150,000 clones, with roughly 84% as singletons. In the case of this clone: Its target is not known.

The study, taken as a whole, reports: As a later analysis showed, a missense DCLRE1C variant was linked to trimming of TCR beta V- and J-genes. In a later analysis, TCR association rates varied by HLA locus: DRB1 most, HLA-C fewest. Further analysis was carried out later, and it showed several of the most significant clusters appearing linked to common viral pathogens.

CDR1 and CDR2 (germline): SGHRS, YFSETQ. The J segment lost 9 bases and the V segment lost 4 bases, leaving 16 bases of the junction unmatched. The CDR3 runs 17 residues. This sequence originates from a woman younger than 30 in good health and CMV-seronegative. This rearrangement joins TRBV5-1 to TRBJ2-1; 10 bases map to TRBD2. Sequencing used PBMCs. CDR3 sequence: CASSPFVVAGGLGEQFF. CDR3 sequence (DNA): TGCGCCAGCAGCCCCTTTGTAGTAGCGGGGGGACTCGGTGAGCAGTTCTTC. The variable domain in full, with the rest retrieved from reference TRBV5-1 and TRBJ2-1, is KAGVTQTPRYLIKTRGQQVTLSCSPISGHRSVSWYQQTPGQGLQFLFEYFSETQRNKGNFPGRFSGRQFSNSRSEMNVSTLELGDSALYLCASSPFVVAGGLGEQFFGPGTRLTVL.